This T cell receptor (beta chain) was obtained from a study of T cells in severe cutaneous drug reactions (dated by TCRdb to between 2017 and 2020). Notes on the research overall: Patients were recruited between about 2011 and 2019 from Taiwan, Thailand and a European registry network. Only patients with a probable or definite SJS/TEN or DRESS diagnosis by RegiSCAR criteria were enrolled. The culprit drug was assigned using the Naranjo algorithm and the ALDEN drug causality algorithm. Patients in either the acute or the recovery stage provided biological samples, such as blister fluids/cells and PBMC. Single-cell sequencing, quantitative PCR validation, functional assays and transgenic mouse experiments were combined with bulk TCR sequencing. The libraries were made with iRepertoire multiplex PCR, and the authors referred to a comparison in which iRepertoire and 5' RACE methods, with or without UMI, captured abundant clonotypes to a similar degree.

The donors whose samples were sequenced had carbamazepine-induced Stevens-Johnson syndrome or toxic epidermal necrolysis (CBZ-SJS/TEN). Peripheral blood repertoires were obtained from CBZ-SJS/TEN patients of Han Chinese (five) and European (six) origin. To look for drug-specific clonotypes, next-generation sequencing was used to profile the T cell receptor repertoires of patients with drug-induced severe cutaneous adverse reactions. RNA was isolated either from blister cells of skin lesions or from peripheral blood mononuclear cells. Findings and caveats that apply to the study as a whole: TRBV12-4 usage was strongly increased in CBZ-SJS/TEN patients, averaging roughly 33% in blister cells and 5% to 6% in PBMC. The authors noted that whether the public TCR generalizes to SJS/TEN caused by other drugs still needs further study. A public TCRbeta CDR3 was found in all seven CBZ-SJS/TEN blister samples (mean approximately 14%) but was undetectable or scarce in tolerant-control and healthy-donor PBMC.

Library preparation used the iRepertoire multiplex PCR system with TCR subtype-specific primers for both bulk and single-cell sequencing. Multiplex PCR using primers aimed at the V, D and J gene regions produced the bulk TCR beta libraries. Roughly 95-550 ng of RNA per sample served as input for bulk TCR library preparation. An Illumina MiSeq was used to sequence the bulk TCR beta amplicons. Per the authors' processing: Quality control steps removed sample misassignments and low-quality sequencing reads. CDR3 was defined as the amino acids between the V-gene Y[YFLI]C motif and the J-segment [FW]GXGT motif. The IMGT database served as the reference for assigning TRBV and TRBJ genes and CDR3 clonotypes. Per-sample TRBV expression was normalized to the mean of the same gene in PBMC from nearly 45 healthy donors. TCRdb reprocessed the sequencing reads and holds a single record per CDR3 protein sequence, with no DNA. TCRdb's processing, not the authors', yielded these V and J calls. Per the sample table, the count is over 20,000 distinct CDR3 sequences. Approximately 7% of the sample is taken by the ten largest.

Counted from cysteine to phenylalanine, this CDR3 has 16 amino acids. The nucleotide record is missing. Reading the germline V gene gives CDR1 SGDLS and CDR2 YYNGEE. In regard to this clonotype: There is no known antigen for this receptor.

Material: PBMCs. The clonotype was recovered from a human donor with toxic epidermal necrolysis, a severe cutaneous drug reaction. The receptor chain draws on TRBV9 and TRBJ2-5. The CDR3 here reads CASSVSLSVGEETQYF.